One and the same sample provided the 18 T cell receptor beta chains below, sequenced in a study of neurological immune-mediated disorders. TCRdb called the 5' RACE reads again in MiXCR, with one record for every CDR3 protein. Among tens of thousands of distinct CDR3 sequences, around 3.5% were seen once, and the ten largest hold approximately 3%. Sequences were obtained from PBMCs. The origin of the receptors is a woman between 45 and 65 years old with multiple sclerosis.

V usage is TRBV7-2 and J usage is TRBJ2-3; D possibly corresponds to TRBD1 (6 bases). Trimming left V 7 bases short and J 0 bases short, with 14 bases between. Germline CDR1 is SGHTA and CDR2 is FQGNSA. The CDR3 is made up of 15 amino acids. The CDR3 reads CASTDRFYSTDTQYF. The DNA for the CDR3 is TGTGCCAGCACCGACAGGTTCTATAGCACAGATACGCAGTATTTT. The whole variable domain, filled in from reference TRBV7-2 and TRBJ2-3, reads GAGVSQSPSNKVTEKGKDVELRCDPISGHTALYWYRQSLGQGLEFLIYFQGNSAPDKSGLPSDRFSAERTGGSVSTLTIQRTQQEDSAVYLCASTDRFYSTDTQYFGPGTRLTVL.

This clonotype has at least ten counts. The rearrangement joins TRBV9 to TRBJ2-4; D may be TRBD2 (5 bases). The CDR3 length is 16 residues. Trimming pared 4 bases from V and 0 bases from J, leaving 14 bases between. CDR1 is SGDLS and CDR2 is YYNGEE in the germline V gene. The CDR3 loop is CASSPRTPLAKNIQYF. DNA of the CDR3: TGTGCCAGCAGCCCCCGGACTCCTTTAGCCAAAAACATTCAGTACTTC.

This clonotype appeared many times. The genes are TRBV27 and TRBJ2-3; 12 bases match TRBD2. The CDR3 is 17 amino acids. The V segment lost 4 bases and the J segment 1 base; nucleotides outside the gene matches: 6. Germline V gene lookup returns CDR1 MNHEY and CDR2 SMNVEV (reference sequence). Here the CDR3 DNA reads TGTGCCAGCAGTTATATACTAGCGGGGGGAGGCACAGATACGCAGTATTTT. Amino acids: CASSYILAGGGTDTQYF.

This clonotype occurred many times. The chain couples TRBV5-1 to TRBJ1-2; D is perhaps TRBD1 (6 bases). This CDR3 has 15 residues. The ends were cut back, 4 bases at V and 2 bases at J, with 15 bases in the middle. Germline V gene sequence: CDR1 SGHRS, CDR2 YFSETQ. CDR3: CASSLGGQRNYGYTF. CDR3 nucleotides: TGCGCCAGCAGCCTTGGGGGCCAAAGGAACTATGGCTACACCTTC. The full variable domain, rest sourced from reference TRBV5-1 and TRBJ1-2, is KAGVTQTPRYLIKTRGQQVTLSCSPISGHRSVSWYQQTPGQGLQFLFEYFSETQRNKGNFPGRFSGRQFSNSRSEMNVSTLELGDSALYLCASSLGGQRNYGYTFGSGTRLTVV.

There are many counts of this clonotype. This sequence joins TRBV4-3 and TRBJ2-2, with TRBD1 as a possible D gene (5 bases). Trimming cost V 0 bases and J 6 bases, with 11 bases left between them. Germline values: CDR1 LGHNA, CDR2 YSLEER. The CDR3 runs to 15 residues. CDR3 region: CASSQDGWGPGELFF. The CDR3 region has the DNA TGCGCCAGCAGCCAAGATGGGTGGGGCCCCGGGGAGCTGTTTTTT.

In the case of this clonotype: A much larger clone differs from this one at a single base, so this may be a read error. The genes are TRBV10-3 and TRBJ1-5, with D possibly being TRBD1 (5 bases). Germline V gene data show CDR1 as ENHRY and CDR2 as SYGVKD. The V end lost 10 bases, the J end lost 0 bases, and 13 bases lay between the germline ends. CDR3 size: 14 residues. In DNA, the CDR3 is TGTGCCAGCGACGGGACGGATAGCAATCAGCCCCAGCATTTT. Encoded protein: CASDGTDSNQPQHF.

Regarding this clonotype: With a much larger clone just one base away, this may be a read error. The chain joins TRBV7-9 to TRBJ1-4; unclear D gene. The CDR3 sequence is 15 residues long. V was pared by 1 base and J by 4 bases, with 10 bases between. From germline, CDR1 is SEHNR and CDR2 FQNEAQ (reference sequence). The CDR3 nucleotides are TGTGCCAGCAGCTTAGATCTTAAGGATAATGAAAAACTGTTTTTT. As protein: CASSLDLKDNEKLFF. The variable domain in full, completed from reference TRBV7-9 and TRBJ1-4, reads DTGVSQNPRHKITKRGQNVTFRCDPISEHNRLYWYRQTLGQGPEFLTYFQNEAQLEKSRLLSDRFSAERPKGSFSTLEIQRTEQGDSAMYLCASSLDLKDNEKLFFGSGTQLSVL.

This clonotype showed up many times. This sequence joins TRBV6-5 and TRBJ1-2; no clear D. CDR3 length: 14 residues. Per germline, CDR1 MNHEY and CDR2 SVGAGI. V gave up 2 bases and J gave up 3 bases, with 10 bases separating them. DNA of the CDR3: TGTGCCAGCAGTTACGGCAGGTTCCACTATGGCTACACCTTC. It translates to CASSYGRFHYGYTF.

This clonotype was observed at least ten times. The chain joins TRBV20-1 to TRBJ1-5; 8 nucleotides align to TRBD1. CDR3 size: 15 residues. V was pared by 8 bases and J by 9 bases, with 18 bases of the junction left unmatched. CDR1 is DFQATT and CDR2 is SNEGSKA in the germline V gene (reference sequence). This CDR3 is CSSPSEQGGLRPQHF. As DNA, the CDR3 is TGCAGTAGTCCCTCTGAACAGGGGGGGCTTCGGCCCCAGCATTTT.

The gene calls are TRBV9 and TRBJ2-3; 9 bases fit TRBD1. CDR1 is SGDLS, CDR2 YYNGEE, per germline. CDR3 length: 16 residues. V shed 1 base and J 1 base; nucleotides not matched to a gene: 4. The CDR3 DNA is TGTGCCAGCAGCGTAAGGACAGGGGCTGGCACAGATACGCAGTATTTT. Translation gives CASSVRTGAGTDTQYF. Full variable domain (remainder filled in from reference TRBV9 and TRBJ2-3): DSGVTQTPKHLITATGQRVTLRCSPRSGDLSVYWYQQSLDQGLQFLIQYYNGEERAKGNILERFSAQQFPDLHSELNLSSLELGDSALYFCASSVRTGAGTDTQYFGPGTRLTVL.

This clonotype came up many times. The V call is TRBV6-2 or TRBV6-3, the J call TRBJ1-2; 11 nucleotides line up with TRBD1. The V segment lost 1 base and the J segment 5 bases; nucleotides outside the gene matches: 12. This CDR3 has 18 residues. Germline V lookup: CDR1 MNHEY, CDR2 SVGEGT. As DNA, the CDR3 is TGTGCCAGCAGTTACTTGGAGGACAGGGGGCTTCTCTCATATGGCTACACCTTC. Translating gives CASSYLEDRGLLSYGYTF.

There are many counts of this clonotype. This rearrangement joins TRBV4-3 to TRBJ1-1, with TRBD1 identical over 8 bases. The CDR3 is 13 amino acids. V lost 5 bases to trimming and J lost 5 bases; unmatched junction nucleotides: 4. Germline lookup yields CDR1 LGHNA and CDR2 YSLEER. The CDR3 DNA is TGCGCCAGCAGCAACGACAGGGGTACTGAAGCTTTCTTT. Residues: CASSNDRGTEAFF.

This clonotype came up many times. This chain uses TRBV19 with TRBJ1-2; a weak D match, TRBD1 (5 bases). Germline CDR1 and CDR2: LNHDA and SQIVND (reference sequence). The length of the CDR3 is 12 residues. The germline V and J ends were trimmed by 11 bases and 6 bases, with 16 bases remaining between them. Written as DNA, the CDR3 is TGTGCCGGCAGGGATCCTAATGATGGCTACACCTTC. It translates to CAGRDPNDGYTF.

This clonotype was counted ten times or more. J is TRBJ2-5 and V is TRBV7-2; 11 bases match TRBD2. Germline V gene sequence: CDR1 SGHTA, CDR2 FQGNSA. The V gene end was trimmed by 3 bases and the J gene end by 2 bases; junction bases not matched to a gene: 5. CDR3 size: 16 residues. The CDR3 protein is CASSFLAGGVQETQYF. The CDR3 DNA reads TGTGCCAGCAGCTTCCTAGCGGGGGGTGTTCAAGAGACCCAGTACTTC. Filled out from reference TRBV7-2 and TRBJ2-5, the complete variable domain reads GAGVSQSPSNKVTEKGKDVELRCDPISGHTALYWYRQSLGQGLEFLIYFQGNSAPDKSGLPSDRFSAERTGGSVSTLTIQRTQQEDSAVYLCASSFLAGGVQETQYFGPGTRLLVL.

This clonotype showed up many times. V usage is TRBV28 and J usage is TRBJ1-1, with D tentatively TRBD1 (5 bases). Between the trimmed V and J ends, which lost 5 bases and 5 bases, there was a span of 12 bases. Germline lookup yields CDR1 MDHEN and CDR2 SYDVKM. The CDR3 has 13 residues. The CDR3 region has the DNA TGTGCCAGCAGTGGGGACGGATCGACTGAAGCTTTCTTT. It yields the protein CASSGDGSTEAFF.

This clonotype has a count of ten or more. V and J are TRBV7-3 and TRBJ2-1; TRBD2 matches at 8 bases. The CDR3 spans 14 residues. In germline, CDR1 is SGHTA, CDR2 FQGTGA. With V trimmed by 1 base and J by 7 bases, 3 bases remained unmatched. CDR3 DNA sequence: TGTGCCAGCAGCTTAAGCGGGGGGATGAATGAGCAGTTCTTC. Translation gives CASSLSGGMNEQFF.

This clonotype was seen repeatedly, ten times or more. This rearrangement joins TRBV12-3 or TRBV12-4 to TRBJ2-3; 8 bases match TRBD1. The CDR3 covers 17 residues. Trimming cost V 5 bases and J 5 bases; bases outside gene matches: 15. Here the CDR3 DNA reads TGTGCCAGCAGTCCTGGGGGCAGGGGGCGTTTGCGAGATACGCAGTATTTT. As protein: CASSPGGRGRLRDTQYF.

This clonotype was seen a handful of times. The genes are TRBV12-3 or TRBV12-4 and TRBJ1-6; perhaps TRBD1 as D (6 bases). The ends were cut back, 7 bases at V and 13 bases at J, with 17 bases in the middle. This CDR3 has 13 amino acids. The CDR3 DNA is TGTGCCAGCAACAAGGGGGGTTTGGTGCCCCTCCACTTT. Translation gives CASNKGGLVPLHF.